These 13 T cell receptor beta chains came from one sample sequenced in a study of T cell changes during pregnancy in multiple sclerosis. Data came from immunoSEQ multiplex PCR; TCRdb stores just in-frame clones and leaves some out. The data show 55,000 to 75,000 clones, more than 75% seen once. The sample in question was peripheral blood, obtained in the third trimester of pregnancy. The receptor source for this set is a female donor in good health, enrolled as a control in a pregnancy study.

The genes are TRBV28 and TRBJ1-3, with 7 positions matching TRBD1. This CDR3 is built from 16 residues. The V gene's germline CDR1 is MDHEN and CDR2 SYDVKM. V lost 4 bases to trimming and J lost 4 bases; unmatched junction nucleotides: 10. DNA for the CDR3: TGTGCCAGCAGTTATGGAAGGGGGCCTCGGGGAAACACCATATATTTT. It codes for CASSYGRGPRGNTIYF.

V is TRBV6-6 and J is TRBJ2-7; a weak D match, TRBD2 (5 bases). There are 15 residues in the CDR3. V was pared by 3 bases and J by 5 bases, with 17 bases between. Germline V lookup: CDR1 MNHNY, CDR2 SVGAGI (reference sequence). The CDR3 loop reads CASSYVVAAGDEQYF. CDR3 nucleotides: TGTGCCAGCAGTTATGTCGTCGCGGCCGGGGACGAGCAGTACTTC.

With regard to this clone: The same CDR3 arises from other DNA sequences in this sample as well. The CDR3 loop reads CASSPDRGGTEAFF. As DNA, the CDR3 is TGTGCCAGCTCACCCGACAGGGGGGGCACTGAAGCTTTCTTT. The chain couples TRBV18 to TRBJ1-1; TRBD1 agrees at 9 bases. The V and J ends lost 3 bases and 4 bases, in that order; junction bases with no gene match: 3. CDR1 KGHSH and CDR2 LQKENI come from the germline V gene. There are 14 residues in the CDR3.

The chain recombines TRBV7-9 with TRBJ1-4; weak D call: TRBD1 (6 bases). CDR3 length: 12 residues. Trimming stripped 5 bases from V and 7 bases from J, with 8 bases between. Per the germline V gene, CDR1 is SEHNR and CDR2 is FQNEAQ (reference sequence). CDR3 in amino acids: CASSPDSEKLFF. Written as DNA, the CDR3 is TGTGCCAGCAGCCCGGACAGTGAAAAACTGTTTTTT.

The chain is built from TRBV9 and TRBJ2-5; 14 positions match TRBD2. The CDR3 covers 17 residues. The germline V gene has CDR1 SGDLS and CDR2 YYNGEE. J gave up 1 base and V 4 bases, and 6 bases lay outside the gene matches. The CDR3 DNA reads as TGTGCCAGCAGCTCTGGACTAGCGGGGGGATTCCAAGAGACCCAGTACTTC. This translates into CASSSGLAGGFQETQYF.

The V and J genes are TRBV9 and TRBJ2-5; tentatively, D is TRBD1 (6 bases). Germline CDR1 is SGDLS and CDR2 is YYNGEE. Trimming left V 4 bases short and J 4 bases short, with 17 bases between. The CDR3 extends over 15 amino acids. The CDR3 loop reads CASSSHRAKGETQYF. In DNA form, the CDR3 reads TGTGCCAGCAGCTCTCACAGGGCCAAGGGAGAGACCCAGTACTTC.

In its sample, this clone was seen once. V is TRBV7-6 and J is TRBJ2-1, with TRBD1 as a possible D gene (6 bases). This CDR3 has 16 residues. The germline V gene has CDR1 SGHVS and CDR2 FNYEAQ. V dropped 5 bases and J dropped 4 bases, with 18 bases sitting between them. This chain's CDR3 is CASSPLPGQKYNEQFF. The CDR3 DNA sequence: TGTGCCAGCAGCCCCCTCCCGGGACAAAAATACAATGAGCAGTTCTTC.

This chain links TRBV4-2 with TRBJ2-7; 7 positions match TRBD2. J gave up 1 base and V 4 bases, and 10 bases lay outside the gene matches. Germline lookup yields CDR1 LGHNA and CDR2 YNFKEQ. This CDR3 has 16 residues. The CDR3 coding sequence is TGTGCCAGCAGCCCATCTGGGGGGGGTAGGTCCTACGAGCAGTACTTC. Its translation: CASSPSGGGRSYEQYF.

This clone appeared once. The rearrangement joins TRBV6-5 to TRBJ1-5; a possible D gene is TRBD1 (5 bases). The CDR3 spans 14 residues. Germline assignment: CDR1 MNHEY and CDR2 SVGAGI. V was clipped by 7 bases and J by 0 bases, with 10 bases between them. CDR3 DNA sequence: TGTGCCAGCAAGGGGCTCAATAGCAATCAGCCCCAGCATTTT. It specifies CASKGLNSNQPQHF.

This clone was counted between two and nine times. V gene TRBV18 combines with J gene TRBJ2-7; D is unresolved. CDR3 length: 14 amino acids. Per the germline V gene, CDR1 is KGHSH and CDR2 is LQKENI. Trimming stripped 3 bases from V and 2 bases from J, with 11 bases between. CDR3 sequence reads: CASSPSLEPYEQYF. In nucleotides, the CDR3 is TGTGCCAGCTCACCCTCCCTAGAACCCTACGAGCAGTACTTC. The full variable domain, its missing parts supplied by reference TRBV18 and TRBJ2-7, is NAGVMQNPRHLVRRRGQEARLRCSPMKGHSHVYWYRQLPEEGLKFMVYLQKENIIDESGMPKERFSAEFPKEGPSILRIQQVVRGDSAAYFCASSPSLEPYEQYFGPGTRLTVT.

The rearrangement joins TRBV5-4 to TRBJ1-5, with 8 bases aligning to TRBD1. The germline V gene encodes CDR1 SGHNT and CDR2 YYREEE (reference sequence). V lost 0 bases, J lost 1 base, and 0 bases stayed unmatched. This CDR3 comprises 15 residues. CDR3: CASSLGTGSNQPQHF. DNA for the CDR3: TGTGCCAGCAGCTTGGGGACAGGGAGCAATCAGCCCCAGCATTTT.

This chain joins TRBV19 and TRBJ2-1; perhaps TRBD1 as D (5 bases). This CDR3 is built from 12 residues. Germline V gives CDR1 LNHDA, CDR2 SQIVND (reference sequence). Trimming cost V 4 bases and J 8 bases, with 9 bases left between them. The chain's CDR3 is CASSTQGYEQFF. The CDR3 nucleotides read TGTGCCAGTAGTACCCAGGGCTATGAGCAGTTCTTC.

The genes are TRBV6-6 and TRBJ1-6; a weak D match, TRBD1 (5 bases). CDR1 and CDR2 (germline): MNHNY, SVGAGI (reference sequence). Trimming shortened V by 5 bases and J by 7 bases, and 6 bases separated the two germline ends. The CDR3 is 12 residues long. In DNA form, the CDR3 reads TGTGCCAGCAGTACAGGAAATTCACCCCTCCACTTT. Translated, it gives CASSTGNSPLHF.